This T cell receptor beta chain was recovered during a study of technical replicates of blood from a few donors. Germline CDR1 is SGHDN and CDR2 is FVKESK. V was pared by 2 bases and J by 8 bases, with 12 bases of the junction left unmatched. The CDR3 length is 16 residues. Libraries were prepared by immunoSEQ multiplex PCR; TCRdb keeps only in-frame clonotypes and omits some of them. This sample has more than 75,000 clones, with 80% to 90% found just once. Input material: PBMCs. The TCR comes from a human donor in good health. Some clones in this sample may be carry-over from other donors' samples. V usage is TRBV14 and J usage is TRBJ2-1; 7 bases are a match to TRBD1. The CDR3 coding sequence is TGTGCCAGCAGCCAAATCCCAGGGGTTGACAGGGATGAGCAGTTCTTC. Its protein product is CASSQIPGVDRDEQFF.